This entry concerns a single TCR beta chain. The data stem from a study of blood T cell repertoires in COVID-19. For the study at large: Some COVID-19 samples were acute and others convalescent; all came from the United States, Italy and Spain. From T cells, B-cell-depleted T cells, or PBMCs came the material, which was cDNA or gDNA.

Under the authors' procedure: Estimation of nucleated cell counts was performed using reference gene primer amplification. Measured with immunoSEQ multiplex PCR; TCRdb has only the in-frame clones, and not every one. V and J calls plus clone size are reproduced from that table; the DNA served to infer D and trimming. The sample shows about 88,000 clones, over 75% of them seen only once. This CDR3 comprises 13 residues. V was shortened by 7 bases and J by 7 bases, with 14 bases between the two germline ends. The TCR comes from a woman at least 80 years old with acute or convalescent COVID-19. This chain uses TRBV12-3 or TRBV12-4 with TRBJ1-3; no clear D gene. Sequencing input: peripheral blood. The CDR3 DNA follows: TGTGCCAGCAATATAGGAGGGAGTAACACCATATATTTT. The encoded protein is CASNIGGSNTIYF.